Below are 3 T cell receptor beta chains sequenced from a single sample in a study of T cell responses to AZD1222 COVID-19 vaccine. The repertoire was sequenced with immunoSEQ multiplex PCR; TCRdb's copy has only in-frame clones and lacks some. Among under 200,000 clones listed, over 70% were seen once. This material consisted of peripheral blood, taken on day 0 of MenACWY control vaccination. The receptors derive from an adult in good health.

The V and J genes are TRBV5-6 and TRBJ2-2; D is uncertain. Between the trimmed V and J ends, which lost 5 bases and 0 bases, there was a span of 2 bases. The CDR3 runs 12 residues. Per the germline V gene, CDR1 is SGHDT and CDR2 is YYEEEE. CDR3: CASSSNTGELFF. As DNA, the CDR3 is TGTGCCAGCAGTTCGAACACCGGGGAGCTGTTTTTT.

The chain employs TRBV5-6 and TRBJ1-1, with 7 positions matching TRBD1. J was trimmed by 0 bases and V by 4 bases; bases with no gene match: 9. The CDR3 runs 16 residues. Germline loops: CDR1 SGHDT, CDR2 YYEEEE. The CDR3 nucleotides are TGTGCCAGCAGCAGGGGGCTAATTCGATTGAACACTGAAGCTTTCTTT. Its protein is CASSRGLIRLNTEAFF.

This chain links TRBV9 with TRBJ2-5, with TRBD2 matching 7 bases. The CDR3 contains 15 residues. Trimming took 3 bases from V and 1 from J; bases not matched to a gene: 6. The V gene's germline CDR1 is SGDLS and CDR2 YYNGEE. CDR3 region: CASSGRAGFQETQYF. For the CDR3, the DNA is TGTGCCAGCAGCGGACGAGCGGGGTTCCAAGAGACCCAGTACTTC. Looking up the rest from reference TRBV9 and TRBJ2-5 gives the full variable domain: DSGVTQTPKHLITATGQRVTLRCSPRSGDLSVYWYQQSLDQGLQFLIQYYNGEERAKGNILERFSAQQFPDLHSELNLSSLELGDSALYFCASSGRAGFQETQYFGPGTRLLVL.